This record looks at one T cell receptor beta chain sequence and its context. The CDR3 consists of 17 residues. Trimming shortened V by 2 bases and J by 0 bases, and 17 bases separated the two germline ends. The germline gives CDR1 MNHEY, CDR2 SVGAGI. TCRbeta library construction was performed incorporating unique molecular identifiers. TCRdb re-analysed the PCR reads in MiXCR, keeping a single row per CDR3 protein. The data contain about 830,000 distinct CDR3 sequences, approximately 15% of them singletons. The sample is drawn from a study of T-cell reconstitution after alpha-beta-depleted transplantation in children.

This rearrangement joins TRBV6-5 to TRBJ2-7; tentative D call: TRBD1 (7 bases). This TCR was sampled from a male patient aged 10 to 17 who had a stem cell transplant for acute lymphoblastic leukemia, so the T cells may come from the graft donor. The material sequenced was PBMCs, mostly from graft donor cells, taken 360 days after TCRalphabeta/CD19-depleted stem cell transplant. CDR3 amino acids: CASSYAGQPGSSYEQYF. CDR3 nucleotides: TGTGCCAGCAGTTACGCGGGACAGCCGGGGAGCTCCTACGAGCAGTACTTC.